These 26 T cell receptor beta chains share one sample of origin, sequenced in a study of shared clonotypes between healthy human individuals. This table comes from immunoSEQ multiplex PCR, and its TCRdb copy is limited to in-frame clones, with some not included. The repertoire has about half a million clones, about 72% of them found once; the top ten carry around 12%. Sequencing was carried out using PBMCs. The origin of the receptors is a woman between 40 and 55 years old in good health. Some clones in this sample may be carry-over from other donors' samples.

This chain joins TRBV2 and TRBJ2-5; D not certain. Germline assignment: CDR1 SNHLY and CDR2 FYNNEI. With 4 bases removed from V and 5 bases from J, the gap between germline ends came to 8 bases. This CDR3 is built from 12 residues. The CDR3 DNA is TGTGCCAGCAGTGTGCTACTCGAGACCCAGTACTTC. It yields the protein CASSVLLETQYF.

The chain recombines TRBV10-3 with TRBJ1-5; TRBD1 might be the D (5 bases). The ends were cut back, 10 bases at V and 4 bases at J, with 11 bases in the middle. This CDR3 region has 12 residues. In germline, CDR1 is ENHRY, CDR2 SYGVKD. The CDR3 DNA reads TGTGCCAGCGGGGGGGGAAATCAGCCCCAGCATTTT. Residues: CASGGGNQPQHF.

The chain employs TRBV15 and TRBJ1-5, with D possibly TRBD1 on 5 matching bases. The CDR3 has 13 amino acids. In germline, CDR1 is LNHNV, CDR2 YYDKDF (reference sequence). V was trimmed by 8 bases and J by 2 bases, leaving 10 bases between them. This CDR3 reads CATRDRGNQPQHF. The CDR3 DNA follows: TGTGCCACCCGAGACAGAGGCAATCAGCCCCAGCATTTT.

The chain uses TRBV30 and TRBJ2-7, with D perhaps matching TRBD1 (5 bases). Trimming removed 5 bases from V and 2 bases from J, with 16 bases in between. The germline V gene has CDR1 GTSNPN and CDR2 SVGIG (reference sequence). CDR3 length: 14 residues. CDR3 sequence (DNA): TGTGCCTGGGCCAAAGGACACCAACCCTACGAGCAGTACTTC. It encodes CAWAKGHQPYEQYF.

The genes are TRBV5-1 and TRBJ2-2; either TRBD1 or TRBD2 may supply D (5 bases each). This CDR3 has 21 amino acids. Germline CDR1 and CDR2: SGHRS and YFSETQ. The V end lost 4 bases, the J end lost 7 bases, and 35 bases lay between the germline ends. The CDR3 loop is CASSPWPGTLESWTHHGELFF. CDR3 nucleotide sequence: TGCGCCAGCAGCCCTTGGCCGGGGACGCTGGAATCCTGGACTCACCACGGGGAGCTGTTTTTT. The full variable domain, its missing parts supplied by reference TRBV5-1 and TRBJ2-2, is KAGVTQTPRYLIKTRGQQVTLSCSPISGHRSVSWYQQTPGQGLQFLFEYFSETQRNKGNFPGRFSGRQFSNSRSEMNVSTLELGDSALYLCASSPWPGTLESWTHHGELFFGEGSRLTVL.

The gene calls are TRBV30 and TRBJ2-3; no reliable D call. V was pared by 3 bases and J by 2 bases, with 9 bases between. CDR1 is GTSNPN and CDR2 is SVGIG in the germline V gene (reference sequence). The CDR3 is made up of 13 amino acids. CDR3 sequence: CAWSLGYTDTQYF. CDR3 coding DNA: TGTGCCTGGAGCCTAGGATACACAGATACGCAGTATTTT. The full variable domain, in which reference TRBV30 and TRBJ2-3 provide the parts outside the CDR3, is SQTIHQWPATLVQPVGSPLSLECTVEGTSNPNLYWYRQAAGRGLQLLFYSVGIGQISSEVPQNLSASRPQDRQFILSSKKLLLSDSGFYLCAWSLGYTDTQYFGPGTRLTVL.

Remarks on this clone: Other DNA sequences in the sample encode the same CDR3. V is TRBV5-1 and J is TRBJ1-3; perhaps TRBD1 as D (6 bases). This CDR3 region has 15 residues. Germline loops: CDR1 SGHRS, CDR2 YFSETQ. V lost 1 base and J 0 bases, leaving 8 bases between the germline ends. CDR3 in amino acids: CASSLTGTSGNTIYF. The CDR3 DNA reads TGCGCCAGCAGCTTGACAGGGACCTCTGGAAACACCATATATTTT.

This sequence joins TRBV5-1 and TRBJ2-7; D perhaps matches TRBD2 (5 bases). The CDR3 is 16 residues long. Deletions cut 1 base from V and 7 bases from J, with 21 bases between. The germline CDR1 and CDR2 sequences are SGHRS and YFSETQ. In DNA form, the CDR3 reads TGCGCCAGCAGCTTGTCCCCCGGACTGATCTTTGAGGAGCAGTACTTC. Amino acid sequence: CASSLSPGLIFEEQYF.

This clone occurred once. CDR3 loop: CASSLPGTGVSDEQFF. The DNA of the CDR3 is TGTGCCAGCAGCTTACCGGGGACAGGGGTCTCCGATGAGCAGTTCTTC. This rearrangement joins TRBV7-8 to TRBJ2-1, with 10 bases fitting TRBD1. Germline trimming cut 2 bases from V and 8 bases from J; bases unmatched to any gene: 9. Germline V gene data show CDR1 as SGHVS and CDR2 as FQNEAQ. CDR3 length equals 16 residues.

V gene TRBV6-4 combines with J gene TRBJ1-2; the match to TRBD1 covers 7 bases. The CDR3 loop spans 17 amino acids. V dropped 5 bases and J dropped 0; count of bases not matched to a gene: 12. CDR1 and CDR2 from the germline V gene are MRHNA and SNTAGT. The CDR3 sequence is CASSTGQVLAANYGYTF. The CDR3 DNA sequence: TGTGCCAGCAGTACCGGACAGGTCCTAGCGGCTAACTATGGCTACACCTTC.

The gene calls are TRBV28 and TRBJ1-1; 8 bases fit TRBD1. The V segment lost 6 bases and the J segment 3 bases; nucleotides outside the gene matches: 9. Germline values: CDR1 MDHEN, CDR2 SYDVKM. CDR3 length: 15 amino acids. CDR3 sequence: CASRGGGTGHTEAFF. The CDR3 bases are TGTGCCAGCAGAGGGGGGGGGACAGGCCACACTGAAGCTTTCTTT.

In the case of this clone: At one end, the junction sequence differs from germline, possibly due to a read error. The rearrangement uses TRBV15 and TRBJ1-4; 7 bases fit TRBD1. The V gene's germline CDR1 is LNHNV and CDR2 YYDKDF (reference sequence). The CDR3 covers 11 residues. CDR3 region: CATSRGQGFLF. Written as DNA, the CDR3 is TGTGCCACCAGCAGAGGACAGGGATTCCTTTTT.

This clone has a single count. The chain has TRBV27 and TRBJ2-7; 8 bases line up with TRBD1. The V segment lost 5 bases and the J segment 0 bases; nucleotides outside the gene matches: 12. The germline V gene has CDR1 MNHEY and CDR2 SMNVEV (reference sequence). This CDR3 has 17 residues. In nucleotides, the CDR3 is TGTGCCAGCAGTGCAACCTTTGGGACAGGTTACTCCTACGAGCAGTACTTC. Residues: CASSATFGTGYSYEQYF.

The J gene is TRBJ2-3, the V gene TRBV2; TRBD2 agrees at 9 bases. The CDR3 has 15 residues. Germline CDR1 and CDR2: SNHLY and FYNNEI. With 4 bases clipped from V and 2 bases from J, the junction kept 4 bases outside the gene matches. The CDR3 sequence: CASSGSGRPTDTQYF. As DNA, the CDR3 is TGTGCCAGCAGTGGGAGCGGGAGGCCCACAGATACGCAGTATTTT.

This chain connects TRBV11-2 to TRBJ2-1; 7 bases map to TRBD2. The germline gives CDR1 SGHAT, CDR2 FQNNGV. The V and J ends lost 5 bases and 4 bases, in that order; junction bases with no gene match: 11. This CDR3 has 16 residues. CDR3 sequence reads: CASSAGAGNPYNEQFF. In DNA, the CDR3 is TGTGCCAGCAGCGCGGGAGCGGGGAACCCTTACAATGAGCAGTTCTTC.

This chain joins TRBV28 and TRBJ2-7; D unresolved. CDR3 length: 15 residues. Looked up from germline, CDR1 is MDHEN and CDR2 is SYDVKM. The V end lost 2 bases, the J end lost 0 bases, and 11 bases lay between the germline ends. The CDR3 loop is CASSLMAVSSYEQYF. In nucleotides, the CDR3 is TGTGCCAGCAGTTTAATGGCAGTGAGCTCCTACGAGCAGTACTTC. The complete variable domain, with remaining parts taken from reference TRBV28 and TRBJ2-7, reads DVKVTQSSRYLVKRTGEKVFLECVQDMDHENMFWYRQDPGLGLRLIYFSYDVKMKEKGDIPEGYSVSREKKERFSLILESASTNQTSMYLCASSLMAVSSYEQYFGPGTRLTVT.

The rearrangement uses TRBV7-6 and TRBJ2-7, with 9 positions matching TRBD2. The CDR3 is 15 residues long. Germline CDR1 reads SGHVS; CDR2 reads FNYEAQ. The V gene end was trimmed by 1 base and the J gene end by 2 bases; junction bases not matched to a gene: 3. The CDR3 protein is CASSLDAGGTYEQYF. The CDR3 DNA follows: TGTGCCAGCAGCTTAGACGCGGGAGGGACCTACGAGCAGTACTTC. The variable domain in full, completed from reference TRBV7-6 and TRBJ2-7, reads GAGVSQSPRYKVTKRGQDVALRCDPISGHVSLYWYRQALGQGPEFLTYFNYEAQQDKSGLPNDRFSAERPEGSISTLTIQRTEQRDSAMYRCASSLDAGGTYEQYFGPGTRLTVT.

The chain recombines TRBV27 with TRBJ1-2; 8 bases are shared with TRBD1. Germline-derived CDR1 and CDR2 are MNHEY and SMNVEV (reference sequence). This CDR3 is built from 14 residues. V lost 3 bases, J lost 4 bases, and 4 bases stayed unmatched. The CDR3 is CASSLAGGAYGYTF. The CDR3 DNA is TGTGCCAGCAGTTTGGCAGGGGGCGCCTATGGCTACACCTTC.

Worth noting for this clone: This sample also contains other DNA sequences that code for the same CDR3. The rearrangement joins TRBV7-2 to TRBJ2-5, with no clear D. Germline values: CDR1 SGHTA, CDR2 FQGNSA. V lost 1 base and J lost 5, with 5 bases in between. The CDR3 sequence is 12 residues long. The CDR3 DNA reads TGTGCCAGCAGCTTAGGAAGGGAGACCCAGTACTTC. Residues: CASSLGRETQYF.

This chain joins TRBV15 and TRBJ2-3; 12 bases align to TRBD2. V gave up 5 bases and J gave up 4 bases; unmatched junction bases: 7. CDR3 length: 16 amino acids. Germline assignment: CDR1 LNHNV and CDR2 YYDKDF (reference sequence). The CDR3 loop is CATSPRLAGASDTQYF. The DNA of the CDR3 is TGTGCCACCAGCCCCAGACTAGCGGGAGCCTCAGATACGCAGTATTTT.

This clone showed up many times. The sample contains more than one DNA sequence encoding this CDR3. This sequence joins TRBV19 and TRBJ1-1; 7 bases are a match to TRBD1. Trimming at V came to 1 base and at J to 1 base, leaving 0 bases not matched to a gene. The CDR3 runs to 14 residues. Germline CDR1 LNHDA, CDR2 SQIVND (reference sequence). DNA of the CDR3: TGTGCCAGTAGTATAGGACAGGGGAACACTGAAGCTTTCTTT. Amino acids: CASSIGQGNTEAFF.

The CDR3: CASSRLAGDLPGELFF. The CDR3 DNA is TGCGCCAGCAGCCGTTTAGCGGGAGATTTACCCGGGGAGCTGTTTTTT. The rearrangement uses TRBV5-1 and TRBJ2-2; 9 bases line up with TRBD2. CDR1 is SGHRS, CDR2 YFSETQ, per germline. Germline trimming cut 4 bases from V and 6 bases from J; bases unmatched to any gene: 10. The CDR3 runs to 16 residues.

The chain recombines TRBV5-4 with TRBJ2-5, with 8 bases aligning to TRBD2. V lost 4 bases and J lost 5; bases outside the gene matches: 4. This CDR3 has 13 residues. CDR1 is SGHNT and CDR2 is YYREEE in the germline V gene (reference sequence). This chain's CDR3 is CASSNTGGETQYF. In DNA, the CDR3 is TGTGCCAGCAGCAATACGGGAGGGGAGACCCAGTACTTC.

This chain uses TRBV7-6 with TRBJ2-5; D call uncertain. V gave up 4 bases and J gave up 5 bases, with 17 bases separating them. CDR1 and CDR2 (germline): SGHVS, FNYEAQ. The CDR3 is 15 amino acids. The CDR3 DNA follows: TGTGCCAGCAGCTCGCAAGGGCAGTCCCGGGAGACCCAGTACTTC. It yields the protein CASSSQGQSRETQYF.

This clone showed up many times. The chain joins TRBV28 to TRBJ2-7, with TRBD2 identical over 9 bases. Germline V lookup: CDR1 MDHEN, CDR2 SYDVKM. V lost 7 bases and J lost 4; bases outside the gene matches: 14. The CDR3 totals 16 residues. CDR3 bases: TGTGCCAGCACCCCCGCGGGGGGGTTGAGGTTGTACGAGCAGTACTTC. It codes for CASTPAGGLRLYEQYF.

The chain is built from TRBV25-1 and TRBJ2-1; possibly TRBD2 for D (6 bases). The CDR3 spans 16 residues. The V gene lost 3 bases and the J gene lost 4 bases, with 16 bases spanning the gap. Germline CDR1 and CDR2: MGHDK and SYGVNS. CDR3 nucleotides: TGTGCCAGCAGTGAGGGCGGCGGGACCCCATACAATGAGCAGTTCTTC. This codes for CASSEGGGTPYNEQFF.